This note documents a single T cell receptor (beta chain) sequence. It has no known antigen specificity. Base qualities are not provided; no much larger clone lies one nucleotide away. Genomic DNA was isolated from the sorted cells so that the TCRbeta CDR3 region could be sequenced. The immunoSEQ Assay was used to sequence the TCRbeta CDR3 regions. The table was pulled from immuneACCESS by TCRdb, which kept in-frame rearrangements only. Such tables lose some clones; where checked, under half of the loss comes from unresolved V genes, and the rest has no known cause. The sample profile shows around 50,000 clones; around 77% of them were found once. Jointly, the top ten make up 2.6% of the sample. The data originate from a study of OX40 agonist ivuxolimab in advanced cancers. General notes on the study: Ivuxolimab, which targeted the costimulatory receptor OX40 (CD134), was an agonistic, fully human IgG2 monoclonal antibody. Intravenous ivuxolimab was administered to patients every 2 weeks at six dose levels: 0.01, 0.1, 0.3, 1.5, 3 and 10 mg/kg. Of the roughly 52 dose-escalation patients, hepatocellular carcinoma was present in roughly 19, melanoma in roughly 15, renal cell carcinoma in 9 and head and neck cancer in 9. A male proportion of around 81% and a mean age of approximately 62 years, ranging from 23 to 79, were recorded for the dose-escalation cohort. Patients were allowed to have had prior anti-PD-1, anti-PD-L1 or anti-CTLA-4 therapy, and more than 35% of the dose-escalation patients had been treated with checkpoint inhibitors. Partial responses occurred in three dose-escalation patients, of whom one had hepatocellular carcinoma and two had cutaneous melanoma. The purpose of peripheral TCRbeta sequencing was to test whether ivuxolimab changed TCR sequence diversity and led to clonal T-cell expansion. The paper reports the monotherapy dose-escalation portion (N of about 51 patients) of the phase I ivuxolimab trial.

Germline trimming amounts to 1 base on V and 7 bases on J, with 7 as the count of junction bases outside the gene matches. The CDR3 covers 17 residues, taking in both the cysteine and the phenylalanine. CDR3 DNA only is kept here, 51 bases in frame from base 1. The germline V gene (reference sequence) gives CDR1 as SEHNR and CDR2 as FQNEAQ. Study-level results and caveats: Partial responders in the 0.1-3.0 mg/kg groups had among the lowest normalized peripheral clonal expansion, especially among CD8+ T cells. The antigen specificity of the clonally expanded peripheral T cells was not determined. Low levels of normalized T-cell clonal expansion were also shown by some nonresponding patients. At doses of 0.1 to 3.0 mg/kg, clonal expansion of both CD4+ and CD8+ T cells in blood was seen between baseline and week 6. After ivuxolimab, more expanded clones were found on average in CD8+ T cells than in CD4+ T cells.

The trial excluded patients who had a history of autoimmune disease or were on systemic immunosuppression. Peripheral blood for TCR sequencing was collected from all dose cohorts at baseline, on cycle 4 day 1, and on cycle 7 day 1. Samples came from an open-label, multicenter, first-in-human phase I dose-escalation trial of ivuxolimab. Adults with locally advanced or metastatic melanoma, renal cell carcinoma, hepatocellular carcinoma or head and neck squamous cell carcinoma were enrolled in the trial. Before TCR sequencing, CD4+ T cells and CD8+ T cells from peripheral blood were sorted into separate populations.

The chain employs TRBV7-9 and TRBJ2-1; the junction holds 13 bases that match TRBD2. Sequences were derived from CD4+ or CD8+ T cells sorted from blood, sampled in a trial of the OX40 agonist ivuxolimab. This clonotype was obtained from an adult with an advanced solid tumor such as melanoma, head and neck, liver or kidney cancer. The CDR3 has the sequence CASSLGRTSGSPNEQFF. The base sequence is TGTGCCAGCAGCTTAGGGCGGACTAGCGGGAGTCCGAATGAGCAGTTCTTC.